The 2 T cell receptor beta chains reported below all come from one sample, sequenced in a study of CD8 T cells in ankylosing spondylitis. TCRdb reprocessed the 5' RACE reads via MiXCR and lists one record per CDR3 protein. The sample comprises a few hundred thousand distinct CDR3 sequences, around 21% of which are singletons, and about 3.5% rests with the top ten. Sequenced sample: blood, either unsorted or a sorted T cell fraction (not recorded which). These receptors originate from a female donor with ankylosing spondylitis or in good health (not recorded which).

The chain couples TRBV19 to TRBJ1-2; D remains unclear. Trimming left V 3 bases short and J 8 bases short, with 19 bases between. Germline V gene sequence: CDR1 LNHDA, CDR2 SQIVND (reference sequence). CDR3 length: 15 amino acids. In nucleotides, the CDR3 is TGTGCCAGTAGTATTGAAGTGACGTTGAGCGGCGGCTACACCTTC. It encodes CASSIEVTLSGGYTF.

The chain joins TRBV20-1 to TRBJ2-1; D gene unclear. Germline V lookup: CDR1 DFQATT, CDR2 SNEGSKA (reference sequence). This CDR3 comprises 12 residues. Deletions cut 3 bases from V and 5 bases from J, with 8 bases between. The CDR3 DNA reads TGCAGTGCTAGGGACGGACACAATGAGCAGTTCTTC. It is translated as CSARDGHNEQFF.